This T cell receptor (beta chain) was captured by sequencing in a study of shared T cell receptors in the human thymus. CDR1 and CDR2 (germline): LNHNV, YYDKDF (reference sequence). The CDR3 is made up of 17 amino acids. V lost 1 base and J lost 7; bases outside the gene matches: 10. Generated by immunoSEQ multiplex PCR, the TCRdb table keeps only in-frame clones and is missing some. The sample yields hundreds of thousands of clones, 88% seen once. The sample also formed part of further work on human thymus T cells. That work contributes: Thymus tissue for the work was resected from patients undergoing corrective heart surgery. Unrelated individuals were reported by related research to share highly overlapping thymic repertoires.

This sequence joins TRBV15 and TRBJ2-1; 10 bases map to TRBD2. Sequencing was carried out using thymocytes. This TCR was recovered from a boy in the first two years of life with a congenital heart defect. The CDR3 loop is CATSRVSASGSLNEQFF. The CDR3 region has the DNA TGTGCCACCAGCAGAGTAAGTGCTAGCGGGAGCCTAAATGAGCAGTTCTTC.